This T cell receptor beta chain stems from a study of Ad26.COV2.S vaccination and SARS-CoV-2 variants. The overall study: Ad26.COV2.S shots went into the muscle once or twice, 56 days apart. Study results and limitations: In vaccinated individuals, spike-specific CD8+ and CD4+ T cell responses reportedly displayed substantial breadth.

As for this clone: Its antigen is unidentified.

Per germline, CDR1 SNHLY and CDR2 FYNNEI. The CDR3 is 13 residues long. The trim removed 10 bases at V and 5 bases at J, leaving 5 bases unmatched. Using immunoSEQ multiplex PCR, the repertoire was profiled, and TCRdb retains in-frame clones only, with some absent. The sample yields about 350,000 clones, about 88% seen once. As for treatment: roughly 18 received Ad26.COV2.S at low or high dose, single or two shots; about 5 received placebo; per-sample allocation not given. Sampling was done on day 63 after the first vaccine or placebo injection. Adults aged 18-55 years in Boston included the donor. An Ad26 vector expressing Wuhan-strain SARS-CoV-2 spike constituted the vaccine.

The receptor was derived from a person between 18 and 59 years old who received the Ad26.COV2.S COVID-19 vaccine or a placebo. Sequencing used peripheral blood, obtained in a trial of Ad26.COV2.S vaccine versus placebo. J is TRBJ1-4 and V is TRBV2, with 9 bases identical to TRBD1. DNA of the CDR3: TGTGCCAACCGGGACAGGGAAAATGAAAAACTGTTTTTT. This translates into CANRDRENEKLFF. The entire variable domain, with the rest obtained from reference TRBV2 and TRBJ1-4, is as follows: EPEVTQTPSHQVTQMGQEVILRCVPISNHLYFYWYRQILGQKVEFLVSFYNNEISEKSEIFDDQFSVERPDGSNFTLKIRSTKLEDSAMYFCANRDRENEKLFFGSGTQLSVL.